One and the same sample provided the 7 T cell receptor beta chains below, sequenced in a study of beta chain features in type 1 diabetes. Study-level points and caveats: Shorter TCRB CDR3s, moderately but significantly so, were found in Type 1 diabetes patients in all four CD4+ subsets.

Every isolated RNA sample was fully reverse transcribed, so sequencing captured expressed TCRB transcripts. Data came from immunoSEQ multiplex PCR; TCRdb stores just in-frame clones and leaves some out. Counted here are around 710,000 clones, around 11% occurring once; the ten biggest clones make up about 0.11%. No cognate antigen is known for these TCRs. Material: naive CD4+ T cells from blood. The origin of the receptors is a man aged 25-45 years with type 1 diabetes.

The sample holds a few counts of this clone. This chain connects TRBV5-1 to TRBJ1-1; D remains ambiguous. This CDR3 comprises 13 residues. V lost 5 bases and J 4 bases, leaving 12 bases between the germline ends. CDR1 is SGHRS, CDR2 YFSETQ, per germline. In DNA, the CDR3 is TGCGCCAGCAGTTCCGGTCCGGGCACTGAAGCTTTCTTT. This sequence encodes CASSSGPGTEAFF. Looking up the rest from reference TRBV5-1 and TRBJ1-1 gives the full variable domain: KAGVTQTPRYLIKTRGQQVTLSCSPISGHRSVSWYQQTPGQGLQFLFEYFSETQRNKGNFPGRFSGRQFSNSRSEMNVSTLELGDSALYLCASSSGPGTEAFFGQGTRLTVV.

This clone was recorded a few times. This rearrangement joins TRBV7-8 to TRBJ1-1; 7 nucleotides line up with TRBD1. With 5 bases clipped from V and 2 bases from J, the junction kept 5 bases outside the gene matches. Germline CDR1 and CDR2: SGHVS and FQNEAQ. This CDR3 contains 14 residues. The CDR3 here is CASSPDRFNTEAFF. CDR3 nucleotide sequence: TGTGCCAGCAGCCCGGACAGGTTTAACACTGAAGCTTTCTTT. Together with reference TRBV7-8 and TRBJ1-1, the CDR3 gives the full variable domain: GAGVSQSPRYKVAKRGQDVALRCDPISGHVSLFWYQQALGQGPEFLTYFQNEAQLDKSGLPSDRFFAERPEGSVSTLKIQRTQQEDSAVYLCASSPDRFNTEAFFGQGTRLTVV.

This clone came up a few times. The V gene is TRBV10-3, the J gene TRBJ2-1, with 8 nucleotides matching TRBD1. The junction had 5 bases not matched to a gene; V was cut back by 5 bases and J by 2 bases. This CDR3 has 15 amino acids. CDR1 and CDR2 from the germline V gene are ENHRY and SYGVKD. CDR3 region: CAISSGTGPYNEQFF. The DNA of the CDR3 is TGTGCCATCAGTTCCGGGACAGGCCCCTACAATGAGCAGTTCTTC.

Only a few counts were recorded for this clone. The chain is built from TRBV5-4 and TRBJ2-1, with 12 bases matching TRBD2. The V gene end was trimmed by 4 bases and the J gene end by 4 bases; junction bases not matched to a gene: 9. Germline CDR1 and CDR2: SGHNT and YYREEE (reference sequence). The CDR3 loop spans 17 amino acids. The CDR3 DNA sequence: TGTGCCAGCAGCAAACCGGGACTAGCGGGCTCGTACAATGAGCAGTTCTTC. Protein sequence: CASSKPGLAGSYNEQFF.

This clone was counted a few times. The chain couples TRBV19 to TRBJ1-1, with D hard to call. The CDR3 loop spans 14 amino acids. Germline CDR1 LNHDA, CDR2 SQIVND (reference sequence). Trimming cost V 5 bases and J 6 bases, with 16 bases left between them. The CDR3 protein is CASSLTPSRAEAFF. CDR3 nucleotide sequence: TGTGCCAGTAGTTTGACGCCCTCGAGGGCTGAAGCTTTCTTT.

The chain uses TRBV19 and TRBJ2-2, with TRBD1 as a possible D gene (6 bases). Trimming removed 8 bases from V and 8 bases from J, with 15 bases in between. The CDR3 spans 13 residues. Germline V lookup: CDR1 LNHDA, CDR2 SQIVND (reference sequence). CDR3 DNA: TGTGCCAGTGCAACTGACAGGATAGGGGAGCTGTTTTTT. This sequence encodes CASATDRIGELFF.

The table lists this clone with a few counts. The chain carries TRBV2 and TRBJ1-3; TRBD1 agrees at 8 bases. The CDR3 loop spans 15 amino acids. With V trimmed by 8 bases and J by 0 bases, 6 bases remained unmatched. CDR1 is SNHLY and CDR2 is FYNNEI in the germline V gene. The CDR3 DNA reads as TGTGCCAGCTCTGGACAGGGAGGCTCTGGAAACACCATATATTTT. Translated: CASSGQGGSGNTIYF.